Shown below are 24 T cell receptor beta chains from a single sample sequenced in a study of T cells in Graves' hyperthyroidism and ophthalmopathy. It was RNA transcripts that yielded the amplified TCR beta CDR3 regions. First-round RT-PCR with HTBI primers amplified the TCR CDR3 region. MiXCR was run by TCRdb on the multiplex PCR reads, yielding one entry per CDR3 protein. The sample includes 300,000 to 500,000 distinct CDR3 sequences, 15% of them seen just once. The specimen was blood. These receptors were collected from a woman aged 25-40 years with Graves' hyperthyroidism.

This clonotype was seen ten or more times. CDR3 residues: CASSVNGGRDEQFF. CDR3 DNA: TGTGCCAGCAGTGTCAATGGGGGGAGAGATGAGCAGTTCTTC. The rearrangement links TRBV12-3 or TRBV12-4 to TRBJ2-1; maybe TRBD2 (6 bases). V gave up 5 bases and J gave up 8 bases, with 16 bases separating them. The CDR3 is made up of 14 amino acids.

The sample holds a few counts of this clonotype. The J gene is TRBJ1-1, the V gene TRBV19; D unresolved. Deletions cut 7 bases from V and 8 bases from J, with 11 bases between. This CDR3 has 11 residues. Germline V gene lookup returns CDR1 LNHDA and CDR2 SQIVND (reference sequence). CDR3 residues: CASTLLSEAFF. In DNA form, the CDR3 reads TGTGCCAGTACTCTTCTCTCGGAAGCTTTCTTT.

The chain joins TRBV13 to TRBJ1-1; 7 bases align to TRBD1. The CDR3 contains 15 residues. V gave up 0 bases and J gave up 4 bases; unmatched junction bases: 5. CDR1 and CDR2 from the germline V gene are PRHDT and FYEKMQ (reference sequence). This CDR3 is CASSLGEGAGTEAFF. The CDR3 DNA follows: TGTGCCAGCAGCTTAGGGGAGGGGGCGGGCACTGAAGCTTTCTTT.

This clonotype was counted between two and nine times. The chain has TRBV6-1 and TRBJ1-1; tentatively, D is TRBD1 (5 bases). CDR1 is MNHNS, CDR2 SASEGT, per germline. The CDR3 runs to 13 residues. Trimming removed 6 bases at V and 8 bases at J, with 16 bases between. For the CDR3, the DNA is TGTGCCAGCAGACCCTTTGGCCGACAGGAAGCTTTCTTT. Translated: CASRPFGRQEAFF.

This clonotype came up many times. This chain links TRBV27 with TRBJ2-7; D is possibly TRBD1 (7 bases). Germline assignment: CDR1 MNHEY and CDR2 SMNVEV (reference sequence). The CDR3 extends over 14 amino acids. V was pared by 4 bases and J by 2 bases, with 12 bases between. CDR3 region: CASSSGGTAYEQYF. DNA of the CDR3: TGTGCCAGCAGTTCGGGCGGGACAGCCTACGAGCAGTACTTC.

As to this clonotype: A read error is likely, as this CDR3 ends without the conserved phenylalanine or tryptophan. The chain carries TRBV30 and TRBJ1-1, with D uncertain. Germline CDR1 and CDR2: GTSNPN and SVGIG (reference sequence). V was trimmed by 4 bases and J by 3 bases, leaving 6 bases between them. This CDR3 has 11 amino acids. CDR3 sequence: CAWNGDTEAFL. The CDR3 DNA sequence: TGTGCCTGGAATGGTGACACTGAAGCTTTCCTT.

This clonotype was seen a handful of times. The chain carries TRBV10-2 and TRBJ1-1; D is ambiguous. Between the trimmed V and J ends, which lost 10 bases and 7 bases, there was a span of 25 bases. Germline CDR1 is WSHSY and CDR2 is SAAADI. The CDR3 consists of 15 residues. Here the CDR3 reads CAISDLLSGSIEAFF. CDR3 bases: TGCGCCATCTCTGACTTGCTCAGCGGGAGCATTGAAGCTTTCTTT.

This clonotype came up a few times. It may be a read error: a sequence one base away is much more abundant. The chain carries TRBV3-1 and TRBJ2-7; D uncertain. The CDR3 sequence is 12 residues long. The germline gives CDR1 LGHDT, CDR2 YNNKEL (reference sequence). The CDR3 loop reads CASSQVEYVQYF. CDR3 DNA sequence: TGTGCCAGCAGCCAAGTAGAGTACGTGCAGTACTTC.

This clonotype occurred many times. The chain has TRBV20-1 and TRBJ2-3; 14 nucleotides align to TRBD2. Germline assignment: CDR1 DFQATT and CDR2 SNEGSKA (reference sequence). V shed 4 bases, J shed 2 bases, and the junction held 11 bases outside the gene matches. The CDR3 is 18 residues long. Here the CDR3 DNA reads TGCAGTGCTAACCCCGGGACTAGCGGGAGCCCTATCACAGATACGCAGTATTTT. It translates to CSANPGTSGSPITDTQYF.

This clonotype was picked up many times. The rearrangement uses TRBV5-1 and TRBJ2-7, with 8 bases fitting TRBD2. V was clipped by 5 bases and J by 3 bases; unmatched bases: 7. Germline values: CDR1 SGHRS, CDR2 YFSETQ. This CDR3 is 14 amino acids long. The CDR3 DNA follows: TGCGCCAGCAGGTTAAGCGGGGGCTACTACGAGCAGTACTTC. It encodes CASRLSGGYYEQYF.

The chain is built from TRBV6-1 and TRBJ2-4; D may be TRBD2 (7 bases). Trimming left V 5 bases short and J 2 bases short, with 19 bases between. Per germline, CDR1 MNHNS and CDR2 SASEGT. This CDR3 contains 17 residues. This CDR3 reads CASSNGGGLGSKNIQYF. As DNA, the CDR3 is TGTGCCAGCAGTAATGGGGGGGGCCTTGGCTCCAAAAACATTCAGTACTTC.

This clonotype was observed a few times. This chain joins TRBV29-1 and TRBJ1-5; D remains ambiguous. CDR1 is SQVTM, CDR2 ANQGSEA, per germline. The V and J ends lost 4 bases and 4 bases respectively, with 8 bases between them. CDR3 length equals 12 residues. CDR3 sequence (DNA): TGCAGCGTTGTTGACGGGAATCAGCCCCAGCATTTT. Its translation is CSVVDGNQPQHF.

This clonotype was counted at least ten times. The chain combines TRBV6-6 with TRBJ2-1; TRBD2 matches at 7 bases. There are 16 residues in the CDR3. The germline V gene has CDR1 MNHNY and CDR2 SVGAGI (reference sequence). J lost 3 bases, V lost 2 bases, and 7 bases had no gene match. This CDR3 reads CASSYLSSGLYNEQFF. The CDR3 DNA is TGTGCCAGCAGTTACCTTTCTAGCGGACTCTACAATGAGCAGTTCTTC.

This clonotype was detected a few times. V gene TRBV6-6 combines with J gene TRBJ2-1; D remains ambiguous. This CDR3 has 14 amino acids. Germline V gene lookup returns CDR1 MNHNY and CDR2 SVGAGI (reference sequence). V was pared by 0 bases and J by 9 bases, with 12 bases between. Here the CDR3 DNA reads TGTGCCAGCAGTTACTCGAGCGAGAGGACTGAGCAGTTCTTC. Protein sequence: CASSYSSERTEQFF.

This clonotype has more than one count but fewer than ten. The V gene is TRBV13, the J gene TRBJ2-2; a weak D match, TRBD1 (5 bases). Per germline, CDR1 PRHDT and CDR2 FYEKMQ (reference sequence). The CDR3 is 16 residues long. The germline V and J ends were trimmed by 3 bases and 0 bases, with 11 bases remaining between them. The CDR3 sequence: CASSFEPGSNTGELFF. As DNA, the CDR3 is TGTGCCAGCAGCTTTGAGCCAGGGTCGAACACCGGGGAGCTGTTTTTT. The full variable domain, rest sourced from reference TRBV13 and TRBJ2-2, is AAGVIQSPRHLIKEKRETATLKCYPIPRHDTVYWYQQGPGQDPQFLISFYEKMQSDKGSIPDRFSAQQFSDYHSELNMSSLELGDSALYFCASSFEPGSNTGELFFGEGSRLTVL.

This clonotype has ten or more counts. This chain joins TRBV28 and TRBJ1-1; 8 bases line up with TRBD1. In germline, CDR1 is MDHEN, CDR2 SYDVKM. The CDR3 is made up of 16 amino acids. Unmatched junction bases numbered 10, after V lost 3 bases and J lost 4 bases. CDR3 coding DNA: TGTGCCAGCAGTTTCCCGGACAGGGTAAGGGCCACTGAAGCTTTCTTT. It translates to CASSFPDRVRATEAFF.

This clonotype was found many times. The V call is TRBV18, the J call TRBJ2-7; 7 bases match TRBD2. The CDR3 covers 14 residues. Germline V CDR1 and CDR2: KGHSH, LQKENI. The trim removed 3 bases at V and 3 bases at J, leaving 5 bases unmatched. Written as DNA, the CDR3 is TGTGCCAGCTCACCTGCCGGGACTAACTACGAGCAGTACTTC. Amino acids: CASSPAGTNYEQYF. Using reference TRBV18 and TRBJ2-7 for the parts outside the CDR3, the full variable domain is NAGVMQNPRHLVRRRGQEARLRCSPMKGHSHVYWYRQLPEEGLKFMVYLQKENIIDESGMPKERFSAEFPKEGPSILRIQQVVRGDSAAYFCASSPAGTNYEQYFGPGTRLTVT.

This clonotype was seen a handful of times. CDR3: CASSSPSRGALNEKLFF. DNA of the CDR3: TGTGCCAGCAGTTCCCCCTCGCGGGGGGCTCTTAATGAAAAACTGTTTTTT. The V call is TRBV28, the J call TRBJ1-4, with D possibly TRBD1 on 6 matching bases. Trimming removed 4 bases from V and 4 bases from J, with 19 bases in between. This CDR3 has 17 amino acids. Germline CDR1 is MDHEN and CDR2 is SYDVKM.

This clonotype came up a few times. The chain couples TRBV6-5 to TRBJ1-5; no firm D call. There are 18 residues in the CDR3. Deletions cut 0 bases from V and 0 bases from J, with 15 bases between. The V gene's germline CDR1 is MNHEY and CDR2 SVGAGI. CDR3 protein: CASSYSTRGNYSNQPQHF. The DNA of the CDR3 is TGTGCCAGCAGTTACTCGACACGGGGAAATTATAGCAATCAGCCCCAGCATTTT.

There are many counts of this clonotype. The chain combines TRBV28 with TRBJ1-1, with 8 bases lining up with TRBD1. The CDR3 has 14 residues. V gave up 7 bases and J gave up 1 base; unmatched junction bases: 5. Germline V gene lookup returns CDR1 MDHEN and CDR2 SYDVKM. Here the CDR3 reads CASKQGGSNTEAFF. Written as DNA, the CDR3 is TGTGCCAGCAAACAGGGGGGATCGAACACTGAAGCTTTCTTT.

This clonotype occurred many times. The DNA of the CDR3 is TGTGCCAGCAGTTACTCGGGGGGTCCCTATGAAAAACTGTTTTTT. It translates to CASSYSGGPYEKLFF. This chain links TRBV6-5 with TRBJ1-4; D is possibly TRBD1 (5 bases). This CDR3 has 15 residues. The germline CDR1 and CDR2 sequences are MNHEY and SVGAGI. V shed 0 bases and J shed 6 bases, with 11 bases lying between them.

This clonotype was detected only once. The chain has TRBV10-3 and TRBJ2-1; D is unclear. CDR3 length: 14 residues. Germline CDR1 reads ENHRY; CDR2 reads SYGVKD. Trimming left V 0 bases short and J 6 bases short, with 9 bases between. The CDR3 nucleotides are TGTGCCATCAGTGAGTCCGTCAGCAGCAATGAGCAGTTCTTC. Amino acid sequence: CAISESVSSNEQFF.

The sample holds many counts of this clonotype. The V gene is TRBV11-2, the J gene TRBJ2-5, with D possibly matching TRBD2 (7 bases). Germline V CDR1 and CDR2: SGHAT, FQNNGV. Trimming took off 2 bases at V and 4 bases at J, with 11 bases between the two ends. This CDR3 spans 14 amino acids. CDR3 loop: CASSLIRGGETQYF. The CDR3, as DNA: TGTGCCAGCAGCTTAATAAGGGGGGGAGAGACCCAGTACTTC.

This clonotype was seen ten or more times. The V and J genes are TRBV7-6 and TRBJ2-7; perhaps TRBD1 as D (5 bases). Germline V CDR1 and CDR2: SGHVS, FNYEAQ. The CDR3 consists of 15 residues. With 3 bases removed from V and 0 bases from J, the gap between germline ends came to 12 bases. This CDR3 reads CASSLTAGPSYEQYF. The DNA of the CDR3 is TGTGCCAGCAGCTTGACCGCAGGGCCCTCCTACGAGCAGTACTTC.